Reported below is one T cell receptor (beta chain). The CDR3 length is 15 residues. Germline lookup yields CDR1 PRHDT and CDR2 FYEKMQ (reference sequence). V lost 1 base, J lost 6 bases, and 6 bases stayed unmatched. The data are from a study of cytomegalovirus exposure and HLA in healthy donors. The PCR was carried out with 60 Vbeta primers and 13 Jbeta primers. Sequencing used immunoSEQ multiplex PCR; TCRdb keeps in-frame clones, though not all of them. The sample consists of nearly 110,000 clones, 65% to 80% of them appearing once. The receptor was derived from a male donor in good health and CMV-seropositive. V usage is TRBV13 and J usage is TRBJ2-7; 10 bases line up with TRBD1. The sample taken for sequencing was PBMCs. This chain's CDR3 is CASSLADRGTTEQYF. For the CDR3, the DNA is TGTGCCAGCAGCTTAGCGGACAGGGGGACTACCGAGCAGTACTTC.